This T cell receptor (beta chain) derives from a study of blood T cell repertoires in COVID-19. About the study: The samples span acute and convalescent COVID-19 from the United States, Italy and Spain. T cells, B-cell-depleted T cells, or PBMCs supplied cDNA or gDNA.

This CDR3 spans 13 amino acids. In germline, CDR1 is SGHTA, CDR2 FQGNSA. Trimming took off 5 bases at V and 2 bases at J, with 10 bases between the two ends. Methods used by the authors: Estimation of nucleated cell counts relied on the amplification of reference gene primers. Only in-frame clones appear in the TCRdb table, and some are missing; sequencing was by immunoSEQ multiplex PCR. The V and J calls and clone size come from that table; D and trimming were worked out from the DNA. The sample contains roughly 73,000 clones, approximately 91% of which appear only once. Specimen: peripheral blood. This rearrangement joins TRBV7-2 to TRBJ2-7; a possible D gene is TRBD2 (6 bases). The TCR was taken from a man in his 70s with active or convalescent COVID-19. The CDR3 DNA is TGTGCCAGCAGCCTTAGCGGTACCTACGAGCAGTACTTC. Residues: CASSLSGTYEQYF.